One and the same sample provided the 12 T cell receptor beta chains below, sequenced in a study of T cell responses to AZD1222 COVID-19 vaccine. Profiled with immunoSEQ multiplex PCR; TCRdb holds only in-frame clones, not every one. The profile covers approximately 120,000 clones, with about 90% appearing a single time and less than 8.5% taken by the ten largest. The specimen was peripheral blood, collected on day 0 of AZD1222 vaccination. The receptors stem from an adult in good health.

CDR3 residues: CASSYRDLTYEQYF. The CDR3, as DNA: TGTGCCAGCAGTTACCGGGACCTAACCTACGAGCAGTACTTC. The chain is built from TRBV6-6 and TRBJ2-7, with D perhaps being TRBD1 or TRBD2 (5 bases each). Trimming shortened V by 2 bases and J by 2 bases, and 10 bases separated the two germline ends. Looked up from germline, CDR1 is MNHNY and CDR2 is SVGAGI (reference sequence). The CDR3 length is 14 residues.

The V call is TRBV18, the J call TRBJ1-4; 10 nucleotides agree with TRBD1. Germline V gene data show CDR1 as KGHSH and CDR2 as LQKENI. The ends lost 3 bases at V and 4 bases at J; junction bases unmatched: 2. This CDR3 region has 15 residues. The DNA for the CDR3 is TGTGCCAGCTCACCCGGGACAGGGGTTAATGAAAAACTGTTTTTT. Its translation is CASSPGTGVNEKLFF.

The chain couples TRBV19 to TRBJ2-7; no clear D gene. The CDR3 is 11 amino acids. The V gene's germline CDR1 is LNHDA and CDR2 SQIVND (reference sequence). V was shortened by 11 bases and J by 2 bases, with 10 bases between the two germline ends. The CDR3 region is CAWTPTYEQYF. CDR3 nucleotide sequence: TGTGCCTGGACCCCTACCTACGAGCAGTACTTC.

J is TRBJ2-1 and V is TRBV5-8; 13 nucleotides agree with TRBD2. V gave up 4 bases and J gave up 3 bases; unmatched junction bases: 4. CDR1 and CDR2 from the germline V gene are SGHTS and YDEGEE. The CDR3 totals 16 residues. CDR3 nucleotide sequence: TGTGCCAGCAGCGCGGGACTAGCGGGGCTCTACAATGAGCAGTTCTTC. It translates to CASSAGLAGLYNEQFF.

V gene TRBV13 combines with J gene TRBJ1-4; D unclear. The germline V and J ends were trimmed by 5 bases and 4 bases, with 14 bases remaining between them. This CDR3 comprises 15 residues. The V gene's germline CDR1 is PRHDT and CDR2 FYEKMQ (reference sequence). CDR3 sequence reads: CASSRGLELNEKLFF. The DNA for the CDR3 is TGTGCCAGCAGCAGAGGACTCGAACTTAATGAAAAACTGTTTTTT.

V gene TRBV5-1 combines with J gene TRBJ2-5; 7 bases are a match to TRBD1. Per the germline V gene, CDR1 is SGHRS and CDR2 is YFSETQ. Germline trimming cut 7 bases from V and 5 bases from J; bases unmatched to any gene: 11. The CDR3 spans 14 residues. CDR3 nucleotides: TGCGCCAGCCAAGGGACAGCGCGTCCTGAGACCCAGTACTTC. Protein product: CASQGTARPETQYF.

The chain combines TRBV6-5 with TRBJ1-4, with no clear D. The V end lost 2 bases, the J end lost 0 bases, and 7 bases lay between the germline ends. The length of the CDR3 is 15 residues. The V gene's germline CDR1 is MNHEY and CDR2 SVGAGI. The CDR3, as DNA: TGTGCCAGCAGTTACACAGATGCAACTAATGAAAAACTGTTTTTT. Translated, it gives CASSYTDATNEKLFF.

This chain links TRBV30 with TRBJ2-2, with D unresolved. Trimming shortened V by 0 bases and J by 6 bases, and 5 bases separated the two germline ends. This CDR3 comprises 12 residues. Germline lookup yields CDR1 GTSNPN and CDR2 SVGIG (reference sequence). The DNA for the CDR3 is TGTGCCTGGAGTGTGACGTCCGGGGAGCTGTTTTTT. This codes for CAWSVTSGELFF.

The V and J genes are TRBV4-2 and TRBJ1-1; TRBD1 agrees at 7 bases. The CDR3 contains 15 residues. From germline, CDR1 is LGHNA and CDR2 YNFKEQ. J gave up 8 bases and V 0 bases, and 9 bases lay outside the gene matches. The CDR3 DNA is TGTGCCAGCAGCCAAGATTTGGGGAGGGACAGAGAAGCTTTCTTT. It specifies CASSQDLGRDREAFF.

The chain employs TRBV7-2 and TRBJ1-3, with TRBD1 matching 7 bases. The V and J ends lost 1 base and 0 bases, in that order; junction bases with no gene match: 0. The germline V gene has CDR1 SGHTA and CDR2 FQGNSA. CDR3 length: 15 amino acids. CDR3 protein: CASSLDRGSGNTIYF. In DNA, the CDR3 is TGTGCCAGCAGCTTAGACAGGGGCTCTGGAAACACCATATATTTT.

The gene calls are TRBV7-9 and TRBJ2-6; D gene unclear. V was pared by 5 bases and J by 0 bases, with 5 bases between. This CDR3 region has 14 residues. Germline V gene lookup returns CDR1 SEHNR and CDR2 FQNEAQ (reference sequence). CDR3 loop: CASSPSSGANVLTF. CDR3 nucleotide sequence: TGTGCCAGCAGCCCTAGCTCTGGGGCCAACGTCCTGACTTTC. Full variable domain (rest looked up from reference TRBV7-9 and TRBJ2-6): DTGVSQNPRHKITKRGQNVTFRCDPISEHNRLYWYRQTLGQGPEFLTYFQNEAQLEKSRLLSDRFSAERPKGSFSTLEIQRTEQGDSAMYLCASSPSSGANVLTFGAGSRLTVL.

The chain combines TRBV19 with TRBJ1-5; D uncertain. Trimming cost V 1 base and J 2 bases, with 9 bases left between them. Looked up from germline, CDR1 is LNHDA and CDR2 is SQIVND (reference sequence). This CDR3 contains 15 residues. CDR3 sequence reads: CASSIGIAGNQPQHF. CDR3 DNA sequence: TGTGCCAGTAGTATAGGAATCGCGGGCAATCAGCCCCAGCATTTT.